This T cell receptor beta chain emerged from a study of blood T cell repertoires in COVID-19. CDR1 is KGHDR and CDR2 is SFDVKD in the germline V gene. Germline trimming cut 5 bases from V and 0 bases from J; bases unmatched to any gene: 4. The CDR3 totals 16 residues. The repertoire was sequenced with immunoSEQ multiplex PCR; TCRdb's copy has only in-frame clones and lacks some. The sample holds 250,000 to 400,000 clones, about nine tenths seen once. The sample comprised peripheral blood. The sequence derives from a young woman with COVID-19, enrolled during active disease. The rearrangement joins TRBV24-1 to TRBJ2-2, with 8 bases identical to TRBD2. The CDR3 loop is CATSVGAGANTGELFF. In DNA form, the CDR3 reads TGTGCCACCAGTGTGGGAGCGGGGGCGAACACCGGGGAGCTGTTTTTT.